This T cell receptor (beta chain) was captured by sequencing in a study of blood T cells in healthy people across ages. Germline loops: CDR1 SQVTM, CDR2 ANQGSEA. This CDR3 has 15 residues. Sample-barcoded 5' priming and a J-beta primer mix drove a second PCR of roughly 6 to 12 cycles. One entry per CDR3 protein, called by TCRdb with MiXCR from the 5' RACE reads. The table includes under 1,100,000 distinct CDR3 sequences, 20% to 25% detected once. On this clonotype: A read error may produce the germline difference seen at one junction end.

Every sample gave at least 5 micrograms of total RNA when it was extracted. The data were also submitted as part of a second study, on T cells of mothers and their children. This second report adds: A few healthy Caucasian mothers gave samples, and so did their six children.

The source material was blood. The clonotype originates from a girl aged 2 to 9 in good health. The chain employs TRBV29-1 and TRBJ1-2; D is unresolved. CDR3 sequence reads: CSVEDEVGANYGYTF. The CDR3 nucleotides are TGCAGCGTTGAGGATGAAGTAGGAGCTAACTACGGCTACACCTTC.